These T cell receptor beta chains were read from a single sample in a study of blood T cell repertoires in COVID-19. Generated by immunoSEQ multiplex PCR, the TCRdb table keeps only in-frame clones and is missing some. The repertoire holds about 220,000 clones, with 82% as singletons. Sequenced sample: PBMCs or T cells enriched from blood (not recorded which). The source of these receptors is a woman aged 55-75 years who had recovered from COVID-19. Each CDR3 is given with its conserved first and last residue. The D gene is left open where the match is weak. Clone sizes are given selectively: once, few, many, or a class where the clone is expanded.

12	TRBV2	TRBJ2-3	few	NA	TGTGCCAGCAGTTACCAGGAAGATACGCAGTATTTT	CASSYQEDTQYF
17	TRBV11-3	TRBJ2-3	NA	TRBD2	TGTGCCAGCAGCCCCTCCTGGGGGGGGTTGGGCACAGATACGCAGTATTTT	CASSPSWGGLGTDTQYF
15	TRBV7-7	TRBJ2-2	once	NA	TGTGCCAGCAAGGGAGGGACAGGGAACACCGGGGAGCTGTTTTTT	CASKGGTGNTGELFF
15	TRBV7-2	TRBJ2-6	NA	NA	TGTGCCAGCAGCTTGGCCTTGTCTGGGGCCAACGTCCTGACTTTC	CASSLALSGANVLTF
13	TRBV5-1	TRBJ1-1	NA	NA	TGCGCCAGCAGCTCACAGTTAAACACTGAAGCTTTCTTT	CASSSQLNTEAFF
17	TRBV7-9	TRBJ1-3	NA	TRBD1	TGTGCCAGCAGCTTAGAGGGGACAGGTGGCTCTGGAAACACCATATATTTT	CASSLEGTGGSGNTIYF
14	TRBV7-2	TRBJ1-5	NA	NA	TGTGCCAGCAGTTACGGCGGGGGGGATCAGCCCCAGCATTTT	CASSYGGGDQPQHF
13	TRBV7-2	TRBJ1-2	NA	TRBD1	TGTGCCAGCAGCTTAGCGACAGGGTCTGGCTACACCTTC	CASSLATGSGYTF
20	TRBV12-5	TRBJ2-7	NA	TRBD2	TGTGCTAGTGGTTTGGTACGTCAGGGACTAGCGGTTATGAGCTCCTACGAGCAGTACTTC	CASGLVRQGLAVMSSYEQYF
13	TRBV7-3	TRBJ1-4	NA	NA	TGTGCCAGCAGCCCTACACCGGGAGAAAAACTGTTTTTT	CASSPTPGEKLFF
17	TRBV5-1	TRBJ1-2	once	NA	TGCGCCAGCAGCCCGGTTCCTCAGGGTCTTGCTAACTATGGCTACACCTTC	CASSPVPQGLANYGYTF
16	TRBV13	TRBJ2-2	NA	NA	TGTGCCAGCAGCCCAATACCCGGGACGAACACCGGGGAGCTGTTTTTT	CASSPIPGTNTGELFF
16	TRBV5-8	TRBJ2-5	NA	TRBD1	TGTGCCAGCAGCTTGGAAAGGGGGACAGGGGATGAGACCCAGTACTTC	CASSLERGTGDETQYF
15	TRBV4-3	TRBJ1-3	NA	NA	TGCGCCAGCAGCCGTGACAGATTCTCTGGAAACACCATATATTTT	CASSRDRFSGNTIYF
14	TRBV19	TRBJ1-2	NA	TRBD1	TGTGCCAGTAGTATAGGACAGGGGGCGCGTGGCTACACCTTC	CASSIGQGARGYTF
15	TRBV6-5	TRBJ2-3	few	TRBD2	TGTGCCAGCCGGGGTAGCGGGGGGACTTCAGATACGCAGTATTTT	CASRGSGGTSDTQYF
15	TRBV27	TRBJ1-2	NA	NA	TGTGCCAGCAGTTTATCGTGGACAGTTAACTATGGCTACACCTTC	CASSLSWTVNYGYTF
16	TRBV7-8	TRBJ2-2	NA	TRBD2	TGTGCCAGCAGCTTGACTAGCGGGGGATACACCGGGGAGCTGTTTTTT	CASSLTSGGYTGELFF
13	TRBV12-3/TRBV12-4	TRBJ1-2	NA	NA	TGTGCCAGCAGTTACAGGGACGGGTATGGCTACACCTTC	CASSYRDGYGYTF
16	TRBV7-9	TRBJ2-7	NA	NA	TGTGCCAGCAGCTCCAACGCAGGGTTACCCTCCTACGAGCAGTACTTC	CASSSNAGLPSYEQYF
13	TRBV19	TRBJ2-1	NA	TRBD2	TGTGCCAGTGGGACTAGCGGGAGTGGTGAGCAGTTCTTC	CASGTSGSGEQFF
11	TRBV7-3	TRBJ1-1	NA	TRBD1	TGTGCCAGCTTGGGACAGGGTGAAGCTTTCTTT	CASLGQGEAFF
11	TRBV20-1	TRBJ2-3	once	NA	TGCAGCGGAGACCGCACAGATACGCAGTATTTT	CSGDRTDTQYF
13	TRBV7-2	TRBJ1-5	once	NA	TGTGCCAGCAGCTTAGACAGAAATCAGCCCCAGCATTTT	CASSLDRNQPQHF
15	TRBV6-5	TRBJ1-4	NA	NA	TGTGCCAGCAGAATGAATCCGGCAACTAATGAAAAACTGTTTTTT	CASRMNPATNEKLFF
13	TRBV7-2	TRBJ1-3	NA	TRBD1	TGTGCCAGCAGCTCGGGACAGGGAAACACCATATATTTT	CASSSGQGNTIYF
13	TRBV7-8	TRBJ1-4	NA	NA	TGTGCCAGCAGCTTAGCGACGGGAGAAAAACTGTTTTTT	CASSLATGEKLFF
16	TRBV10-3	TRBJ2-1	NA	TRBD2	TGTGCCATCAGCGGTACAAGCGGGATATACTACAATGAGCAGTTCTTC	CAISGTSGIYYNEQFF
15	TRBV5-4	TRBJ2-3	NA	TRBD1	TGTGCCGGACTTGTTCGGGACAGGGACACAGATACGCAGTATTTT	CAGLVRDRDTDTQYF
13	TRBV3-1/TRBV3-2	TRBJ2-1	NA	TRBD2	TGTGCCAGCTCTCCTAGCGGTAATAATGAGCAGTTCTTC	CASSPSGNNEQFF
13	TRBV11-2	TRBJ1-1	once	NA	TGTGCCAGCAGTAAGACGGGAAACACTGAAGCTTTCTTT	CASSKTGNTEAFF
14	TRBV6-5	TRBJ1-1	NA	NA	TGTGCCAGCAGCCCGACATTTCTGAACACTGAAGCTTTCTTT	CASSPTFLNTEAFF
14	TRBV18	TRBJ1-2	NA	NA	TGTGCCAGCTCACCAGACAAGGCTAACTATGGCTACACCTTC	CASSPDKANYGYTF
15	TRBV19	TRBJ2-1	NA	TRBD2	TGTGCCAGTAGTATAGTAGGGCTAGCGGGCAATGAGCAGTTCTTC	CASSIVGLAGNEQFF
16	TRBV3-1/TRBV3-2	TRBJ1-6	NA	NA	TGTGCCAGCAGCCAAGAGTCCGCGCGGAGGGATTCACCCCTCCACTTT	CASSQESARRDSPLHF
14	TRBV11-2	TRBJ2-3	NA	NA	TGTGCCAGCACAAAGGGGGGGACCGCAGATACGCAGTATTTT	CASTKGGTADTQYF
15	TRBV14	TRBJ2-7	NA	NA	TGTGCCAGCAGCCAAGCCTTGGGGGGGCATAGCGAGCAGTACTTC	CASSQALGGHSEQYF
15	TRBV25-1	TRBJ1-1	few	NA	TGTGCCAGCCGTCGGGGGGGAGTGGTGAACACTGAAGCTTTCTTT	CASRRGGVVNTEAFF
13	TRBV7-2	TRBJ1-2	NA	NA	TGTGCCAGCAGCTTAGACATCAACTATGGCTACACCTTC	CASSLDINYGYTF
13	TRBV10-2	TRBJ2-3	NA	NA	TGCGCCAGCAGTGAGTTTCCGAGGGATACGCAGTATTTT	CASSEFPRDTQYF
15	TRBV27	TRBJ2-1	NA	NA	TGTGCCAGCAGTTTTGTGGGGGCGTTGGTCAATGAGCAGTTCTTC	CASSFVGALVNEQFF
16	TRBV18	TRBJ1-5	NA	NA	TGTGCCAGCTCACCGAGTGGGAGGGAATGGAGTCAGCCCCAGCATTTT	CASSPSGREWSQPQHF
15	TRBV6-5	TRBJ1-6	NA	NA	TGTGCCAGCAGTTATTACAGGGTTTTTAGTTCACCCCTCCACTTT	CASSYYRVFSSPLHF
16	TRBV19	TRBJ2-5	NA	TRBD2	TGTGCCAGTACCAACCAACTAGCGGGAGGTCGAGAGACCCAGTACTTC	CASTNQLAGGRETQYF
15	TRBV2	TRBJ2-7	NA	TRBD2	TGTGCCAGCAGAGGACTAGCGGGAGGCCCCTACGAGCAGTACTTC	CASRGLAGGPYEQYF
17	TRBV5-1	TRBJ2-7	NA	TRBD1	TGCGCCAGCAGCTTGAACGCTCAGGGTCAGGGGGCAGACGAGCAGTACTTC	CASSLNAQGQGADEQYF
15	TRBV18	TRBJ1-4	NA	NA	TGTGCCAGCTCACCACCTACAGCAACTAATGAAAAACTGTTTTTT	CASSPPTATNEKLFF
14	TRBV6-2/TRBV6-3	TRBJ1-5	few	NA	TGTGCCAGCAGTTACTTCGGGGATACTCAGCCCCAGCATTTT	CASSYFGDTQPQHF
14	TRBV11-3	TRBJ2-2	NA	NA	TGTGCCAGCAGCTTAGGGTTAGACACCGGGGAGCTGTTTTTT	CASSLGLDTGELFF
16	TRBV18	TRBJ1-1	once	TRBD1	TGTGCCAGCTCACTCCCGGGACAGGGGGCGAACACTGAAGCTTTCTTT	CASSLPGQGANTEAFF
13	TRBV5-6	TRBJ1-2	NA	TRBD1	TGTGCCAGCAGCCGGGCAGACAGGGGTGGCTACACCTTC	CASSRADRGGYTF
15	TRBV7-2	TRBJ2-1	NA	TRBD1	TGTGCCAGCAGCTTAGTGGGACAGGGTTATCTAGAGCAGTTCTTC	CASSLVGQGYLEQFF
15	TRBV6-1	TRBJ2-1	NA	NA	TGTGCCAGCAGTGAAGCCCCCGGGGAGATGGATGAGCAGTTCTTC	CASSEAPGEMDEQFF
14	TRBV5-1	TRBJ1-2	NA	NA	TGCGCCAGCAGCGTTACAGGGACGGACTATGGCTACACCTTC	CASSVTGTDYGYTF
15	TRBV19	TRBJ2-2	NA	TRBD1	TGTGCCAGTAGTATGCGGACAGGGGAGTCCGGGGAGCTGTTTTTT	CASSMRTGESGELFF
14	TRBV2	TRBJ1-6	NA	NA	TGTGCCAGCAGTGATATGAACAGGAATTCACCCCTCCACTTT	CASSDMNRNSPLHF
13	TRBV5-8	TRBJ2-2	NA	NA	TGTGCCAGCAGCTTGCGCGGTGCCGGGGAGCTGTTTTTT	CASSLRGAGELFF
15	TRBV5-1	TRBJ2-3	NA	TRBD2	TGCGCCAGCAGCTTGACGACTAGCGGCACAGATACGCAGTATTTT	CASSLTTSGTDTQYF